The source of this T cell receptor beta chain is a study of T cells after yellow fever vaccination. The sample holds a few counts of this clonotype. V dropped 4 bases and J dropped 10 bases, with 11 bases sitting between them. The V gene's germline CDR1 is MNHEY and CDR2 SMNVEV (reference sequence). The CDR3 extends over 12 amino acids. The authors made TCR cDNA by 5'RACE template switching, adding a universal primer site and UMIs. Using its own MiXCR run on the 5' RACE reads, TCRdb lists one record per CDR3 protein. The table includes 100,000 to 150,000 distinct CDR3 sequences, roughly 15% detected once.

The V call is TRBV27, the J call TRBJ2-1; D remains unclear. The sample in question was CD8+ T cells sorted from PBMCs, obtained 5 days after the yellow fever booster vaccination. This receptor was taken from a man in his late teens or twenties who received the YFV17D yellow fever vaccine. The CDR3 spells CASSWHGREQFF. DNA of the CDR3: TGTGCCAGCAGTTGGCACGGACGGGAGCAGTTCTTC.